A selection of T cell receptor beta chains follows, all from one sample in a study of T cell changes during pregnancy in multiple sclerosis. Clones were sequenced by immunoSEQ multiplex PCR, and TCRdb holds only the in-frame ones, with some missing. The sample yields about 66,000 clones, about 91% seen once. The specimen comprised CD8+ T cells from peripheral blood mononuclear cells, sampled before pregnancy. The receptors were gathered from a female donor with multiple sclerosis, enrolled in a pregnancy study. Both conserved end residues are part of each CDR3. The D gene is left open where the match is weak. For some rows the clone size is stated as once, few or many, or as a class when expanded; others skip it.

>TRBV5-1|-|-|TRBJ2-5
CASNLVTAGAETQYF
TGCGCCAGCAACTTGGTTACCGCGGGGGCAGAGACCCAGTACTTC
>TRBV27|-|-|TRBJ2-7
CASSSFGETDEQYF
TGTGCCAGCAGTTCCTTTGGGGAGACGGACGAGCAGTACTTC
>TRBV30|-|-|TRBJ1-3
CAWGLSGDTIYF
TGTGCCTGGGGTCTATCGGGGGACACCATATATTTT
>TRBV29-1|-|TRBD1|TRBJ1-2
CSVEGGTAYGYTF
TGCAGCGTTGAAGGTGGGACAGCCTATGGCTACACCTTC
>TRBV2|-|-|TRBJ1-5
CASSTTDSLYSNQPQHF
TGTGCCAGCAGTACCACGGACAGTCTCTATAGCAATCAGCCCCAGCATTTT
>TRBV5-1|-|-|TRBJ1-6
CASSLGGGPPLHF
TGCGCCAGCAGCTTGGGGGGGGGCCCACCCCTCCACTTT
>TRBV2|-|-|TRBJ2-5
CASSESVRTQYF
TGTGCCAGCAGTGAATCCGTCAGAACCCAGTACTTC
>TRBV6-1|-|-|TRBJ2-1
CASRDSYWNEQFF
TGTGCCAGCAGGGACAGCTACTGGAATGAGCAGTTCTTC
>TRBV29-1|-|-|TRBJ2-5
CSVEAGTGTETQYF
TGCAGCGTTGAAGCGGGCACAGGGACGGAGACCCAGTACTTC
>TRBV19|-|TRBD1|TRBJ1-1
CASSIPGQGRPEAFF
TGTGCCAGTAGTATACCAGGACAGGGCCGACCTGAAGCTTTCTTT
>TRBV2|-|-|TRBJ2-1
CASSDLYEQFF
TGTGCCAGCAGTGACCTTTATGAGCAGTTCTTC
>TRBV10-3|-|TRBD1|TRBJ2-5
CAISTGGQETQYF
TGTGCCATCAGCACAGGGGGCCAAGAGACCCAGTACTTC
>TRBV2|-|TRBD2|TRBJ2-3
CASTPTSGQADTQYF
TGTGCCAGCACCCCCACTAGCGGACAAGCGGATACGCAGTATTTT
>TRBV27|once|TRBD1|TRBJ2-2
CASSSRQGYDGELFF
TGTGCCAGCAGTTCCCGACAGGGGTACGACGGGGAGCTGTTTTTT
>TRBV19|-|TRBD2|TRBJ2-1
CASSIVGGGFNEQFF
TGTGCCAGTAGTATAGTGGGGGGGGGTTTCAATGAGCAGTTCTTC
>TRBV30|-|-|TRBJ1-4
CAWTSVTDYEKLFF
TGTGCCTGGACCTCCGTGACAGACTATGAAAAACTGTTTTTT